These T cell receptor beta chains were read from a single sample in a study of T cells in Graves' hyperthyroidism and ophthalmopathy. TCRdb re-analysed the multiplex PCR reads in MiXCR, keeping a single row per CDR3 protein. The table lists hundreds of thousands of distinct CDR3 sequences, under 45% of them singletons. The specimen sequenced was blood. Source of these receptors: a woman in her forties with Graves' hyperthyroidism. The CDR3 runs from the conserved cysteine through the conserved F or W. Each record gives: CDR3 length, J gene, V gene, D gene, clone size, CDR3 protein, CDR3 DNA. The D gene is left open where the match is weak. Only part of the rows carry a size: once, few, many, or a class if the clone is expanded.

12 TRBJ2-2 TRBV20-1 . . CSAPSSTGELFF TGCAGTGCGCCGTCGTCAACCGGGGAGCTGTTTTTT
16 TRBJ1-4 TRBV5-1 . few CASSLDPAGINEKLFF TGCGCCAGCAGCTTAGACCCCGCGGGTATCAATGAAAAACTGTTTTTT
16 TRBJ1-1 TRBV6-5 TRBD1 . CASSYWDRGMNTEAFF TGTGCCAGCAGTTACTGGGACAGGGGGATGAACACTGAAGCTTTCTTT
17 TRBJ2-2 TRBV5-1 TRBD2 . CASSTHRTSGGTGELFF TGCGCCAGCAGCACACACAGAACTAGCGGGGGCACCGGGGAGCTGTTTTTT
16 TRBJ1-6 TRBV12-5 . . CASGLVRGIWSSPLHF TGTGCTAGTGGTTTGGTAAGGGGTATTTGGAGTTCACCCCTCCACTTT
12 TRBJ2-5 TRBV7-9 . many CASSNIQETQYF TGTGCCAGCAGTAACATCCAAGAGACCCAGTACTTC
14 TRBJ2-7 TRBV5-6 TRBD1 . CASLTGTEDYEQYF TGTGCCAGCCTGACCGGGACAGAAGACTACGAGCAGTACTTC
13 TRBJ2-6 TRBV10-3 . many CAGAGAGANVLTF TGTGCCGGAGCAGGGGCTGGGGCCAACGTCCTGACTTTC
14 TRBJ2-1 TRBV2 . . CASSPGPLNNEQFF TGTGCCAGCAGCCCCGGACCGCTGAACAATGAGCAGTTCTTC
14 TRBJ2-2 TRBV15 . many CATGRSHGTGELFF TGTGCCACCGGACGGTCCCACGGCACCGGGGAGCTGTTTTTT
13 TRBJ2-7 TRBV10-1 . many CASSGNRAYEQYF TGCGCCAGCAGCGGGAACAGAGCCTACGAGCAGTACTTC
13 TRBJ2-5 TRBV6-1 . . CASNYRVKETQYF TGTGCCAGCAACTACAGGGTAAAAGAGACCCAGTACTTC
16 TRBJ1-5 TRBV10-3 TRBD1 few CASGRTGALSNQPQHF TGTGCCAGCGGAAGAACAGGGGCACTTAGCAATCAGCCCCAGCATTTT
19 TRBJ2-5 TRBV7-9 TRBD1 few CASSHPQPGGTGYQETQYF TGTGCCAGCAGCCACCCCCAACCAGGCGGGACAGGGTACCAAGAGACCCAGTACTTC
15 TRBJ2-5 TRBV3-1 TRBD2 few CASSQVGGTRETQYF TGTGCCAGCAGCCAAGTCGGGGGGACTCGAGAGACCCAGTACTTC
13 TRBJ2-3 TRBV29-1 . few CSVARGRTDTQYF TGCAGCGTTGCCAGGGGGAGGACAGATACGCAGTATTTT
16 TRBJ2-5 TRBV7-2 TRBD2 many CASSLSPGAGQETQYF TGTGCCAGCAGCTTAAGCCCCGGAGCGGGGCAAGAGACCCAGTACTTC
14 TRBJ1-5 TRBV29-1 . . CSVTQGGSNQPQHF TGCAGCGTTACACAGGGAGGAAGCAATCAGCCCCAGCATTTT
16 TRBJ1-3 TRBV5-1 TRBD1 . CASSLQGSSSGNTIYF TGCGCCAGCAGCCTACAGGGGTCTTCCTCTGGAAACACCATATATTTT
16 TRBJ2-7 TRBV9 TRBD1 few CASSVVPGQGVYEQYF TGTGCCAGCAGCGTAGTTCCAGGACAGGGGGTATACGAGCAGTACTTC
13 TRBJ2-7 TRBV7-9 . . CASSRGEVNEQYF TGTGCCAGCAGCCGAGGGGAGGTCAACGAGCAGTACTTC
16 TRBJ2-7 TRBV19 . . CASSNPQGTSSYEQYF TGTGCCAGTAGTAACCCACAGGGGACTAGCTCCTACGAGCAGTACTTC
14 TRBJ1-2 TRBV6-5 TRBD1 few CASNLDRGNYGYTF TGTGCCAGCAATCTCGACAGGGGCAACTATGGCTACACCTTC
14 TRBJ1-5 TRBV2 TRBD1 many CASSALQGAQPQHF TGTGCCAGCAGTGCTCTCCAGGGGGCACAGCCCCAGCATTTT
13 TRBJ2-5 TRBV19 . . CASSYGSQETQYF TGTGCCAGTTCCTACGGATCTCAAGAGACCCAGTACTTC
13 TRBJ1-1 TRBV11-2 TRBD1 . CASSPQGFAEAFF TGTGCCAGCAGCCCACAGGGGTTCGCTGAAGCTTTCTTT
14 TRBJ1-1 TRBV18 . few CASSPGAGRDEAFF TGTGCCAGCTCACCTGGGGCAGGACGCGATGAAGCTTTCTTT
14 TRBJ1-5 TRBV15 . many CATSREGGGQPQHF TGTGCCACCAGCAGAGAGGGGGGGGGTCAGCCCCAGCATTTT
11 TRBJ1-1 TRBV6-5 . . CASRELVEAFF TGTGCCAGCAGAGAGTTGGTTGAAGCTTTCTTT
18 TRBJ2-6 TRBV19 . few CASSMRDSRFSGANVLTF TGTGCCAGTAGTATGCGGGACAGCAGATTCTCTGGGGCCAACGTCCTGACTTTC
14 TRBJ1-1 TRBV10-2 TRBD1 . CASSHRQGSAEAFF TGCGCCAGCAGCCATCGACAGGGGTCCGCTGAAGCTTTCTTT
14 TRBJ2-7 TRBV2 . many CASRRDPPSYEQYF TGTGCCAGTCGCCGAGACCCTCCAAGTTACGAGCAGTACTTC
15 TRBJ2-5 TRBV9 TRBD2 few CASSEGTSGQETQYF TGTGCCAGCAGCGAGGGGACTAGCGGTCAAGAGACCCAGTACTTC
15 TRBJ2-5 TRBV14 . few CASSQQRLPFETQYF TGTGCCAGCAGCCAACAGAGACTGCCTTTCGAGACCCAGTACTTC
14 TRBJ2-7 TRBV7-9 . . CASSPPGSTYEQYF TGTGCCAGCTCACCACCCGGCAGCACCTACGAGCAGTACTTC
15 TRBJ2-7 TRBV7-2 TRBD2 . CAGSPRSGSDYEQYF TGTGCCGGCAGCCCCCGGAGCGGGAGTGATTACGAGCAGTACTTC
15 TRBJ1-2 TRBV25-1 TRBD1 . CASSGTGPTYYGYTF TGTGCCAGCAGTGGGACAGGGCCAACTTACTATGGCTACACCTTC
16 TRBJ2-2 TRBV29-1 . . CSVYLIAGVNTGELFF TGCAGCGTATACTTGATAGCAGGGGTGAACACCGGGGAGCTGTTTTTT
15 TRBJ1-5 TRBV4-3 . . CASSQDYSGNQPQHF TGCGCCAGCAGCCAAGATTATAGTGGCAATCAGCCCCAGCATTTT
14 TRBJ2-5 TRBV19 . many CASSIVHREETQYF TGTGCCAGTAGTATAGTCCACAGGGAGGAGACCCAGTACTTC
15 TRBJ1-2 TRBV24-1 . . CASSFRRTVGYGYTF TGTGCCAGCAGTTTCCGACGGACAGTAGGCTATGGCTACACCTTT
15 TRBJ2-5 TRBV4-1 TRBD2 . CASSQLLGGGETQYF TGCGCCAGCAGCCAACTACTGGGGGGGGGAGAGACCCAGTACTTC
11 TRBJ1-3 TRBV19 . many CASKAGNTIYF TGTGCCAGTAAGGCGGGAAACACCATATATTTT
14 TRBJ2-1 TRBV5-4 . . CASSLGGHLNEQFF TGTGCCAGCAGCTTGGGGGGCCATTTGAATGAGCAGTTCTTC
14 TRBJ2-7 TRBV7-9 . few CASSLPGLNYEQYF TGTGCCAGCAGCTTACCGGGACTCAACTACGAGCAGTACTTC
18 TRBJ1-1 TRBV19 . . CASSMRTSPPTLNAEAFF TGTGCCAGTAGTATGAGGACCTCCCCACCGACACTTAACGCTGAAGCTTTCTTT
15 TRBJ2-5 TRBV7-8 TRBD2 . CASSFERGGRETQYF TGTGCCAGCAGCTTTGAACGGGGGGGACGAGAGACCCAGTACTTC
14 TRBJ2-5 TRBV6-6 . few CASSPSTGLWTQYF TGTGCCAGCAGTCCCTCAACAGGGCTGTGGACCCAGTACTTC
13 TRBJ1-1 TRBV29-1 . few CSVFGTGSPETFF .
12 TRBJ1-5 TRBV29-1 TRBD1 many CSVGTGNQPQHF TGCAGCGTAGGGACAGGGAATCAGCCCCAGCATTTT
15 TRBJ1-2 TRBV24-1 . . CASSPPRSDNYGYTF TGTGCCAGCAGCCCTCCTCGGTCCGACAATTATGGCTACACCTTC
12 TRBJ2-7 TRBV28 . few CACRDGNYEQYF TGTGCCTGTCGGGACGGAAACTACGAGCAGTACTTC
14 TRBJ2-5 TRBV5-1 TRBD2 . CASRVAGPQETQYF TGCGCCAGCAGGGTAGCGGGACCCCAAGAGACCCAGTACTTC
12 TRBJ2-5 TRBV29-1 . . CSFDLAEETQYF TGCAGCTTCGACCTGGCAGAAGAGACCCAGTACTTC
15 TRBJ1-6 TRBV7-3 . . CASSLQGLRGEALHF TGTGCCAGCAGCTTACAGGGTCTTAGAGGGGAGGCCCTCCACTTT
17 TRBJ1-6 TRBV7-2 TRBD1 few CASSFLGQGNSNSPLHF TGTGCCAGCAGCTTTTTAGGACAGGGCAACTCAAATTCACCCCTCCACTTT
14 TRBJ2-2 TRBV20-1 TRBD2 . CSAGEAGRTGELFF TGCAGTGCTGGGGAAGCGGGACGGACCGGGGAGCTGTTTTTT
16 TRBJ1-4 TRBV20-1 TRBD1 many CSATGTGDATNEKLFF TGCAGTGCCACCGGGACAGGGGACGCAACTAATGAAAAACTGTTTTTT
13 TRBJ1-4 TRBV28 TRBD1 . CASRTTGDEKLFF TGTGCCAGTAGAACCACAGGGGATGAAAAACTGTTTTTT
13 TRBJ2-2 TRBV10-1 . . CASSVHSSGELFF TGCGCCAGCAGTGTGCACAGTTCCGGGGAGCTGTTTTTT